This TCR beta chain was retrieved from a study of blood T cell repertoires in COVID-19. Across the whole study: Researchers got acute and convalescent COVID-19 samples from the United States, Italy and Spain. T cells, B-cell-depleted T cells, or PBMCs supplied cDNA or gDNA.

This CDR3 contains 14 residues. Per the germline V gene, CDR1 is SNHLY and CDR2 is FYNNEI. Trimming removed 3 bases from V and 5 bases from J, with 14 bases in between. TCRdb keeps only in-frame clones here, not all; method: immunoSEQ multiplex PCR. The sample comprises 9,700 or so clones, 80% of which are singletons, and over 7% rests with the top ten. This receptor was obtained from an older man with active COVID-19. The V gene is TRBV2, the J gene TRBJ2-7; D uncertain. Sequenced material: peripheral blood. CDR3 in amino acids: CASSDWAELNEQYF. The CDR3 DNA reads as TGTGCCAGCAGTGATTGGGCAGAGTTGAACGAGCAGTACTTC.